Below, one T cell receptor beta chain is given with its context. This clone's antigen is unknown. Within one base of it there is no much larger clone, and no base qualities were kept. Using the deep immunoSEQ assay, multiplex PCR amplified TCR CDR3 regions from genomic DNA. Extracted genomic DNA from each cell subset was spread evenly across all wells of several immunoSEQ 96-well plates, with each plate serving as a replicate. For sorted subsets, 200 to 250 ng genomic DNA, equal to about 30,000 T cell genomes, was loaded into each replicate PCR. The purified libraries were quantified using a Qubit 3.0 fluorometer, sized with a Bioanalyzer 2100, and then quantified again using the KAPA Library Quantification kit. A separate single-read 150-cycle Illumina NextSeq 550 flow cell was used to sequence each immunoSEQ 96-well plate. Processing in the source paper ran as follows. Because the immunoSEQ output held only junctional sequences and lacked quality scores, the filtering could not match the filtering applied to full-length reads. To assign V/J genes and CDR3, sequences were annotated using PyIR, a Python wrapper for IgBLAST v1.9, with IMGT germline references. Reads with weak V/J assignments (E-value above 1e-6), missing CDR3, stop codons, out-of-frame junctions, or ambiguous translated residues were removed. V3J clonotypes were defined by identical inferred V gene, J gene, and CDR3 amino acid sequence. Percentage overlap between repertoires was calculated by dividing the number of shared unique clonotypes by the size of the smaller repertoire. Three approaches were used to assess repertoire richness: RTK rarefaction, the Chao1 estimator, and Recon v2.1 estimates of unobserved clonotypes. OLGA was used to compute generation probabilities for all TCRbeta clonotypes that the gDNA method yielded from a handful of donors. TCRdb mirrors the immuneACCESS table, restricted to in-frame sequences. Some clones are absent from its copies; in checked studies, under half trace to an unresolved V gene, and the reason for the others is unknown. V and J calls and clone size are given by that table; D and trimming were obtained from the DNA. The table for this sample lists 550,000 to 750,000 clones; about 90% of them were counted only once. The ten largest clones take up about a quarter of the sample.

The data originate from a study of shared clonotypes between healthy human individuals (dated by TCRdb to about 2020). In terms of the full investigation: The cohort comprised a couple of women and a few men aged 18 to 49 years. For each donor, CD4 naive and CD4 memory were each run on three plates, CD8 naive on two plates, and CD8 memory on one plate. Blood TCR repertoires of roughly five healthy adults were deeply sequenced to estimate repertoire size and the extent of clonotype sharing between individuals. To increase sequencing depth and limit assay-specific biases, different laboratories used diverse techniques to prepare libraries and sequence TCR repertoires. Leukapheresis yielded between about 0.85 and 10 billion PBMCs per donor. Findings and caveats that apply to the study as a whole: Sharing across a few donors was observed for around 5% of naive CD4, over 3% of naive CD8, about 2.3% of memory CD4, and about 0.4% of memory CD8 clonotypes. Compared with non-shared clonotypes, the clonotypes found in all four sorted-subset donors had higher generation probabilities. Sampling was limited to blood, and TCR repertoires in tissue likely differ from TCR repertoires in blood. Pairwise subsampling led to the expectation that sequencing depth would affect the degree of clonotype sharing among donors. Rarefaction of sorted-subset datasets indicated incomplete sequencing despite the large sequencing depth. Estimated clonotype richness was generally larger for naive than for memory subsets. The small number of donors limited the genetic and exposure-history diversity represented.

Reading the germline V gene gives CDR1 MNHEY and CDR2 SVGAGI. The CDR3 measures 14 amino acids from cysteine to phenylalanine. Only CDR3 DNA is held: 42 bases, read in frame from base 1. Deletion took 6 bases off V and 2 bases off J, with a span of 12 bases between the germline ends. CD8 naive samples were CD45RO-negative cells positively selected for CCR7, giving a CD45RA+CCR7+ population that excluded TemRA cells. The donors were healthy, HIV-negative adults who had no recently reported acute infections or vaccinations. Only Caucasian adults living in Nashville, Tennessee, USA were represented among the donors. Blood was obtained by leukapheresis, after which PBMCs were separated by Ficoll-Histopaque density gradient centrifugation and cryopreserved in liquid nitrogen vapor phase. Purity and quantity of every magnetically sorted T cell population were checked by analytical flow cytometry. Genomic DNA was isolated from each sorted fraction and quantified by UV absorbance on a Nanodrop 2000c.

The clonotype comes from a man aged 25-45 years in good health. Sequenced material: naive CD8+ T cells sorted from blood. This specimen's cell subset or site label, per the study, means: CD45RA+CCR7+. The chain is made from TRBV6-5 and TRBJ2-3; no confident D gene assignment can be made. The bases read TGTGCCAGCAGCCTCCGGTTAACCACAGATACGCAGTATTTT. This sequence encodes CASSLRLTTDTQYF.